The next 18 T cell receptor beta chains were all read from a single sample in a study of blood T cell repertoires in COVID-19. Sequencing was performed with immunoSEQ multiplex PCR; in TCRdb, only in-frame clones are kept and a portion is missing. Here the sample spans 360,000 or so clones, roughly 91% being singletons. Input material: PBMCs or T cells enriched from blood (not recorded which). The source is a woman aged 30 to 39 who had recovered from COVID-19.

The sample holds one count of this clone. In DNA, the CDR3 is TGTGCCAGCAGCCCCTGGGACAGGGTCGATGAAAAACTGTTTTTT. Protein product: CASSPWDRVDEKLFF. The chain joins TRBV9 to TRBJ1-4; 9 bases are a match to TRBD1. Per the germline V gene, CDR1 is SGDLS and CDR2 is YYNGEE. This CDR3 is built from 15 residues. J lost 6 bases, V lost 4 bases, and 7 bases had no gene match.

The CDR3 loop is CASSESGELIYGYTF. The CDR3 DNA is TGTGCCAGCAGTGAATCAGGGGAATTGATCTATGGCTACACCTTC. V and J are TRBV2 and TRBJ1-2, with D maybe TRBD1 (6 bases). Trimming stripped 2 bases from V and 4 bases from J, with 14 bases between. Looked up from germline, CDR1 is SNHLY and CDR2 is FYNNEI. The CDR3 consists of 15 residues.

V gene TRBV27 combines with J gene TRBJ1-6; TRBD1 agrees at 9 bases. Germline CDR1 reads MNHEY; CDR2 reads SMNVEV (reference sequence). With V trimmed by 3 bases and J by 13 bases, 7 bases remained unmatched. This CDR3 is 14 amino acids long. As DNA, the CDR3 is TGTGCCAGCAGTTTGGGACAGGGAAAGAAGCCCCTCCACTTT. Translation gives CASSLGQGKKPLHF.

With regard to this clone: The same CDR3 is also encoded by other DNA sequences in this sample. CDR3: CASSARGSGGYNEQFF. The CDR3 nucleotides are TGTGCCAGCAGCGCCAGGGGGAGCGGGGGCTACAATGAGCAGTTCTTC. J is TRBJ2-1 and V is TRBV9; TRBD2 might be the D (8 bases). This CDR3 comprises 16 residues. V was trimmed by 3 bases and J by 3 bases, leaving 16 bases between them. Germline CDR1 is SGDLS and CDR2 is YYNGEE.

The CDR3 nucleotides are TGTGCCACCAGTGAGGGGAGTAGCAATCAGCCCCAGCATTTT. It translates to CATSEGSSNQPQHF. This chain connects TRBV24-1 to TRBJ1-5; D unclear. There are 14 residues in the CDR3. The V gene lost 4 bases and the J gene lost 0 bases, with 6 bases spanning the gap. CDR1 is KGHDR and CDR2 is SFDVKD in the germline V gene.

This chain joins TRBV5-4 and TRBJ2-3; 7 bases fit TRBD1. The CDR3 extends over 14 amino acids. V shed 4 bases, J shed 2 bases, and the junction held 4 bases outside the gene matches. The V gene's germline CDR1 is SGHNT and CDR2 YYREEE (reference sequence). The CDR3 is CASSRQGVTDTQYF. For the CDR3, the DNA is TGTGCCAGCAGCCGCCAGGGGGTCACAGATACGCAGTATTTT.

V usage is TRBV27 and J usage is TRBJ2-7, with 11 bases matching TRBD2. The CDR3 totals 18 residues. Trimming at V came to 5 bases and at J to 3 bases, leaving 15 bases not matched to a gene. Germline V CDR1 and CDR2: MNHEY, SMNVEV (reference sequence). The CDR3 here is CASSPSSRLAGGNYEQYF. For the CDR3, the DNA is TGTGCCAGCAGTCCAAGTTCCAGGCTAGCGGGGGGTAACTACGAGCAGTACTTC.

This clone showed up just once. The chain recombines TRBV24-1 with TRBJ1-2; perhaps TRBD1 as D (5 bases). The germline V gene encodes CDR1 KGHDR and CDR2 SFDVKD. Trimming cost V 2 bases and J 2 bases, with 8 bases left between them. The CDR3 is 14 amino acids. The CDR3 loop reads CATSDYRINYGYTF. The DNA of the CDR3 is TGTGCCACCAGTGATTACAGGATCAACTATGGCTACACCTTC.

The chain joins TRBV7-9 to TRBJ2-1; TRBD2 aligns across 12 bases. The CDR3 extends over 18 amino acids. Per the germline V gene, CDR1 is SEHNR and CDR2 is FQNEAQ (reference sequence). The junction had 10 bases not matched to a gene; V was cut back by 6 bases and J by 1 base. The DNA of the CDR3 is TGTGCCAGCAGACCCGACCTGACTAGCGGGAGATCCTACAATGAGCAGTTCTTC. Translated, it gives CASRPDLTSGRSYNEQFF.

This clone was detected a few times. The CDR3 DNA reads TGTGCCTGGAGTGCCGCGGCCGGGAGCTCCTACAATGAGCAGTTCTTC. Translated, it gives CAWSAAAGSSYNEQFF. This chain joins TRBV30 and TRBJ2-1, with D possibly matching TRBD2 (6 bases). CDR3 size: 16 residues. V was shortened by 1 base and J by 0 bases, with 13 bases between the two germline ends. CDR1 is GTSNPN, CDR2 SVGIG, per germline (reference sequence).

The rearrangement links TRBV3-1 (or the pseudogene TRBV3-2) to TRBJ2-3, with 11 bases matching TRBD2. After removal of 7 bases from V and 2 bases from J, the junction contained 14 bases not matched to a gene. The length of the CDR3 is 18 residues. CDR1 is LGHDT, CDR2 YNNKEL, per germline (reference sequence). The CDR3 region has the DNA TGTGCCAGCACCGCGACTAGCGGGGCAGAAAATCCCACAGATACGCAGTATTTT. It specifies CASTATSGAENPTDTQYF.

The chain employs TRBV7-2 and TRBJ2-5, with 8 bases aligning to TRBD2. This CDR3 comprises 15 residues. The junction had 10 bases not matched to a gene; V was cut back by 5 bases and J by 5 bases. The V gene's germline CDR1 is SGHTA and CDR2 FQGNSA. The CDR3 loop is CASSPRLAGRETQYF. DNA of the CDR3: TGTGCCAGCAGCCCCCGGCTAGCGGGTCGGGAGACCCAGTACTTC.

CDR3 DNA: TGTGCCAGCAGCGCACAAGCGGGAGTGGCAGAGACCCAGTACTTC. It encodes CASSAQAGVAETQYF. The gene calls are TRBV11-3 and TRBJ2-5; 8 nucleotides line up with TRBD2. The V segment lost 5 bases and the J segment 4 bases; nucleotides outside the gene matches: 9. CDR3 length equals 15 residues. Per the germline V gene, CDR1 is SGHNT and CDR2 is YENEEA.

J is TRBJ2-1 and V is TRBV30, with a possible D match to TRBD2 (6 bases). This CDR3 has 15 amino acids. Germline CDR1 reads GTSNPN; CDR2 reads SVGIG (reference sequence). Trimming left V 0 bases short and J 7 bases short, with 16 bases between. The CDR3 is CAWSVGRGTRNEQFF. CDR3 DNA: TGTGCCTGGAGTGTTGGGCGGGGCACCAGAAATGAGCAGTTCTTC.

This chain joins TRBV7-3 and TRBJ1-1; TRBD1 is a possible D gene (6 bases). V was trimmed by 8 bases and J by 4 bases, leaving 14 bases between them. CDR1 is SGHTA and CDR2 is FQGTGA in the germline V gene. The CDR3 is 13 amino acids. Here the CDR3 reads CASAAQGTTEAFF. As DNA, the CDR3 is TGTGCCAGCGCTGCACAGGGCACCACTGAAGCTTTCTTT.

CDR3 in amino acids: CASRLRGVNTEAFF. The CDR3 region has the DNA TGTGCCAGCAGACTGCGGGGGGTGAACACTGAAGCTTTCTTT. The rearrangement uses TRBV7-9 and TRBJ1-1; TRBD1 is a possible D gene (5 bases). Trimming took off 6 bases at V and 0 bases at J, with 11 bases between the two ends. Per germline, CDR1 SEHNR and CDR2 FQNEAQ (reference sequence). This CDR3 is built from 14 residues.

The chain combines TRBV29-1 with TRBJ1-2; maybe TRBD1 (6 bases). Trimming took 5 bases from V and 4 from J, leaving 32 bases between them. The CDR3 runs 19 residues. Per germline, CDR1 SQVTM and CDR2 ANQGSEA. The CDR3 nucleotides are TGCAGCGTTTTATTCTGGCGGGGGCGTTTCGGTGAGGCTACCTATGGCTACACCTTC. Translating gives CSVLFWRGRFGEATYGYTF.

The genes are TRBV12-5 and TRBJ2-5; no clear D. This CDR3 is 14 amino acids long. The V and J ends lost 0 bases and 2 bases respectively, with 7 bases between them. Germline CDR1 and CDR2: LGHNT and FRNRAP. The CDR3 reads CASGLVRAQETQYF. The CDR3 bases are TGTGCTAGTGGTTTGGTAAGAGCTCAAGAGACCCAGTACTTC.